The source of this T cell receptor (beta chain) is a study of response to subunit inactivated influenza vaccine. Notes on the study in general: That few new T cells are recruited by each seasonal influenza vaccination was the authors' suggestion.

TCRdb used MiXCR to reprocess the RT-PCR reads, holding one entry per CDR3 protein. The sample lists around 710,000 distinct CDR3 sequences, about 15% seen once, with around 6.5% in the top ten. Germline V gives CDR1 SNHLY, CDR2 FYNNEI. The V end lost 6 bases, the J end lost 5 bases, and 18 bases lay between the germline ends. The CDR3 is 15 residues long. This clonotype was recorded many times. Its antigen is still unknown. V gene TRBV2 combines with J gene TRBJ2-3; possibly TRBD2 for D (5 bases). This clonotype was obtained from a middle-aged man who received an inactivated influenza vaccine. The material sequenced was PBMCs from blood, taken 14 to 15 days before vaccination. The CDR3 region has the DNA TGTGCCAGCAGGCCAACGGGGATCATGAGAGATACGCAGTATTTT. It translates to CASRPTGIMRDTQYF.